Below, one T cell receptor beta chain is given with its context. The sample comes from a study of blood T cells in healthy people across ages. PCR was performed a second time for about 6 to 11 cycles using a sample-barcoded 5' primer and a J-beta primer mix. TCRdb re-called the 5' RACE reads through MiXCR, storing one row per CDR3 protein. There are 780,000 or so distinct CDR3 sequences in the sample; just over 55% occur only once, and about a quarter lies in the top ten. Germline V gene sequence: CDR1 KGHDR, CDR2 SFDVKD. Trimming removed 6 bases at V and 0 bases at J, with 9 bases between. The CDR3 has 14 amino acids.

The receptor comes from a man aged 35 to 55 in good health. The sequenced sample was blood. The V and J genes are TRBV24-1 and TRBJ2-3, with D perhaps TRBD1 (5 bases). CDR3 protein: CATSQGFSTDTQYF. The CDR3 nucleotides are TGTGCCACCAGTCAGGGATTTAGCACAGATACGCAGTATTTT.